This T cell receptor beta chain was observed in a study of T cells after yellow fever vaccination. General observations from the study: Repertoires obtained by FACS sorting could include abundant clonotypes that entered as contaminants from the bulk population.

This clonotype has more than one count but fewer than ten. Its specificity is unknown. TCRdb passed the 5' RACE reads through MiXCR, listing each CDR3 protein once. The table includes about 170,000 distinct CDR3 sequences, 11% detected once. The V gene's germline CDR1 is SEHNR and CDR2 FQNEAQ (reference sequence). V trimming: 1 base; J trimming: 4 bases; junction bases outside the gene matches: 7. CDR3 length: 15 residues. This chain links TRBV7-9 with TRBJ2-7, with TRBD1 identical over 7 bases. This TCR was sampled from a man aged 18 to 29 who received the YFV17D yellow fever vaccine. This specimen consisted of CD8+ T cells sorted from PBMCs, obtained 15 days after the yellow fever booster vaccination. The CDR3: CASSLEGASRYEQYF. The CDR3, as DNA: TGTGCCAGCAGCTTAGAGGGGGCTTCAAGGTACGAGCAGTACTTC.